A selection of T cell receptor beta chains follows, all from one sample in a study of high-grade serous ovarian cancer treatment subgroups. Some clones are missing from TCRdb's copy, which holds only in-frame ones; the method was immunoSEQ multiplex PCR. The data contain 15,000 to 20,000 clones, about 68% of them seen just once; the ten biggest clones take up 5.5% to 6.5%. The sequencing sample was made of tumor tissue. The source is a human donor with high-grade serous ovarian cancer. Both conserved end residues are part of each CDR3. The D gene is left open where the match is weak. Expanded clones are given a class, and other clones once, few, many or no size at all.

D,V,size,J,DNA,CDR3
NA,TRBV4-3,NA,TRBJ1-4,TGCGCCAGCAGCCAAGGTCACCCGAGGGAGACGTATGAAAAACTGTTTTTT,CASSQGHPRETYEKLFF
NA,TRBV27,NA,TRBJ1-5,TGTGCCAGCAGTTGGACAGCAAATCAGCCCCAGCATTTT,CASSWTANQPQHF
NA,TRBV2,NA,TRBJ1-4,TGTGCCAGCAGCATGACAAACCTGCGGGAAAAACTGTTTTTT,CASSMTNLREKLFF
NA,TRBV6-5,NA,TRBJ2-2,TGTGCCAGCAGTTACAGGATGCAGGCCGGGGAGCTGTTTTTT,CASSYRMQAGELFF
NA,TRBV6-6,NA,TRBJ1-2,TGTGCCAGCTATTCTCGATCTCGGGACCGCACAGAAGGCTACACCTTC,CASYSRSRDRTEGYTF
TRBD2,TRBV5-1,NA,TRBJ2-1,TGCGCCAGCAGCTTGGGGGGACTAGCTACCTACAATGAGCAGTTCTTC,CASSLGGLATYNEQFF
TRBD2,TRBV11-2,NA,TRBJ2-2,TGTGCCAGCAGCTCATGGACTAGCGGGAGGGGCTTGGGGGAGCTGTTTTTT,CASSSWTSGRGLGELFF
NA,TRBV6-5,once,TRBJ1-1,TGTGCCAGCAGTTACTCTCTTGTGAACACTGAAGCTTTCTTT,CASSYSLVNTEAFF
NA,TRBV5-5,NA,TRBJ1-2,TGTGCCAGCAGCTTGGACCGGGATGGCTACACCTTC,CASSLDRDGYTF
NA,TRBV14,few,TRBJ2-2,TGTGCCAGCTGTGACTCTAAGGACACCGGGGAGCTGTTTTTT,CASCDSKDTGELFF